One sample yielded the 23 T cell receptor beta chains listed below, sequenced in a study of T cell repertoires in cytomegalovirus infection. The antigens for these receptors are not known. TCRdb analysed the reads with MiXCR anew, one entry per CDR3 protein. This sample has about 770,000 distinct CDR3 sequences; 29% occur once, and the top ten carry around 12%. This sample comprised cultured CD8+ T cells from PBMCs, obtained from culture after CMV antigen stimulation. The source is a human donor in good health (CMV status not recorded). Some clones in this sample may be carry-over from other donors' samples.

In its sample, this clonotype was seen once. This chain joins TRBV14 and TRBJ1-2; D uncertain. Germline CDR1 reads SGHDN; CDR2 reads FVKESK. Trimming shortened V by 1 base and J by 1 base, and 7 bases separated the two germline ends. This CDR3 contains 14 residues. DNA of the CDR3: TGTGCCAGCAGCCAAGCAGGATTTAACTATGGCTACACCTTC. Translating gives CASSQAGFNYGYTF.

This clonotype was seen only a few times. The chain has TRBV6-1 and TRBJ1-2; D not certain. From germline, CDR1 is MNHNS and CDR2 SASEGT. The CDR3 sequence is 13 residues long. V shed 7 bases and J shed 6 bases, with 15 bases lying between them. The CDR3 nucleotides are TGTGCCAGCACCGATTACACGGAAGATGGCTACACCTTC. Translating it yields CASTDYTEDGYTF.

The V call is TRBV7-3, the J call TRBJ1-4; weak D call: TRBD1 (5 bases). The germline gives CDR1 SGHTA, CDR2 FQGTGA. CDR3 size: 14 residues. Trimming took off 5 bases at V and 8 bases at J, with 15 bases between the two ends. The CDR3 region is CASSAGQGPEKLFF. CDR3 bases: TGTGCCAGCAGCGCTGGACAAGGCCCGGAAAAACTGTTTTTT.

This chain connects TRBV6-8 to TRBJ2-1; 8 bases are shared with TRBD2. The junction had 8 bases not matched to a gene; V was cut back by 2 bases and J by 5 bases. CDR3 length: 16 residues. Germline lookup yields CDR1 MNHGY and CDR2 SAAAGT. Here the CDR3 reads CASSYAAGGLNNEQFF. The CDR3 DNA follows: TGTGCCAGCAGTTACGCCGCGGGGGGATTAAACAATGAGCAGTTCTTC.

This chain joins TRBV12-3 or TRBV12-4 and TRBJ2-3; D is perhaps TRBD1 (5 bases). The ends were cut back, 4 bases at V and 0 bases at J, with 11 bases in the middle. The CDR3 extends over 15 amino acids. CDR3 DNA sequence: TGTGCCAGCAGTTCTACAGGTCCTAGCACAGATACGCAGTATTTT. It translates to CASSSTGPSTDTQYF.

The chain combines TRBV7-6 with TRBJ2-3; unclear D gene. Germline V gives CDR1 SGHVS, CDR2 FNYEAQ. The ends were cut back, 2 bases at V and 2 bases at J, with 11 bases in the middle. This CDR3 has 15 amino acids. The CDR3: CASSLKSALTDTQYF. The CDR3 coding sequence is TGTGCCAGCAGCTTAAAAAGCGCCCTCACAGATACGCAGTATTTT.

This clonotype was found a few times. The chain combines TRBV12-3 or TRBV12-4 with TRBJ1-2; D gene ambiguous. The CDR3 sequence is 13 residues long. Trimming cost V 3 bases and J 4 bases, with 9 bases left between them. DNA of the CDR3: TGTGCCAGCAGTTTGGTAGGGCCCTATGGCTACACCTTC. It encodes CASSLVGPYGYTF.

This clonotype was observed a few times. CDR3 residues: CASSSSRGNYGYTF. As DNA, the CDR3 is TGTGCCAGCAGCTCGTCCAGGGGCAACTATGGCTACACCTTC. The chain recombines TRBV7-8 with TRBJ1-2; D is perhaps TRBD1 (6 bases). The length of the CDR3 is 14 residues. Germline CDR1 and CDR2: SGHVS and FQNEAQ. V was clipped by 4 bases and J by 2 bases, with 11 bases between them.

This clonotype was found a few times. The V and J genes are TRBV7-2 and TRBJ2-5; tentatively, D is TRBD2 (6 bases). Germline V lookup: CDR1 SGHTA, CDR2 FQGNSA. V shed 2 bases and J shed 3 bases, with 13 bases lying between them. The CDR3 is 15 residues long. The DNA of the CDR3 is TGTGCCAGCAGCTTAAGTTGGCTAGCGAAAGAGACCCAGTACTTC. It yields the protein CASSLSWLAKETQYF.

The genes are TRBV6-2 or TRBV6-3 and TRBJ2-5; tentatively, D is TRBD1 or TRBD2 (6 bases each). CDR3 length: 14 residues. With 2 bases removed from V and 5 bases from J, the gap between germline ends came to 12 bases. The germline gives CDR1 MNHEY, CDR2 SVGEGT. The CDR3, as DNA: TGTGCCAGCAGTTACCTGGGGGGCGGGGAGACCCAGTACTTC. The encoded protein is CASSYLGGGETQYF.

This clonotype was recorded many times. For the CDR3, the DNA is TGTGCCAGCAGCCCCGGGACAGGGGGTGTCGAGACCCAGTACTTC. As protein: CASSPGTGGVETQYF. The chain has TRBV7-9 and TRBJ2-5, with 11 bases that match TRBD1. With 5 bases clipped from V and 5 bases from J, the junction kept 7 bases outside the gene matches. Germline lookup yields CDR1 SEHNR and CDR2 FQNEAQ (reference sequence). CDR3 size: 15 residues.

The chain carries TRBV27 and TRBJ1-5; D may be TRBD1 (6 bases). The CDR3 length is 15 residues. The V and J ends lost 4 bases and 0 bases respectively, with 10 bases between them. Germline V CDR1 and CDR2: MNHEY, SMNVEV (reference sequence). The CDR3 DNA follows: TGTGCCAGCAGTTCGCGACAGGCTAGCAATCAGCCCCAGCATTTT. This encodes CASSSRQASNQPQHF.

Comments on this clonotype: No DNA is shown, since the ends of the CDR3 on it are uncertain; the CDR3 is the one TCRdb lists. The CDR3 loop reads CSVDFGEGYTF. The chain combines TRBV29-1 with TRBJ1-2. The CDR3 has 11 amino acids, counting both end residues. Germline CDR1 and CDR2: SQVTM and ANQGSEA.

This clonotype was seen only a few times. The gene calls are TRBV6-6 and TRBJ2-5; maybe TRBD2 (6 bases). Germline values: CDR1 MNHNY, CDR2 SVGAGI (reference sequence). This CDR3 region has 15 residues. V was trimmed by 3 bases and J by 5 bases, leaving 16 bases between them. The CDR3 DNA reads TGTGCCAGCAGTTATTTTGGGGGGATGGATGAGACCCAGTACTTC. Its translation: CASSYFGGMDETQYF.

This clonotype was recorded a few times. CDR3 in DNA: TGTGCCACCGCTCCCCGGGGGGAGAACACCGGGGAGCTGTTTTTT. Protein product: CATAPRGENTGELFF. The V and J genes are TRBV28 and TRBJ2-2; 7 nucleotides agree with TRBD2. This CDR3 region has 15 residues. Germline-derived CDR1 and CDR2 are MDHEN and SYDVKM. Trimming took 10 bases from V and 1 from J; bases not matched to a gene: 9.

Notes on this clonotype: This could be a read error, since a much larger clone is one nucleotide away. V usage is TRBV7-2 and J usage is TRBJ2-5; D is ambiguous. Germline CDR1 and CDR2: SGHTA and FQGNSA. The CDR3 has 14 residues. Deletions cut 6 bases from V and 1 base from J, with 12 bases between. The CDR3 region has the DNA TGTGCCAGCAGGGCCCGGATAGTCCAAGAGACCCAGTACTTC. Protein product: CASRARIVQETQYF.

The chain combines TRBV12-3 or TRBV12-4 with TRBJ1-2; D might be TRBD1 (5 bases). This CDR3 region has 15 residues. V was pared by 3 bases and J by 4 bases, with 15 bases between. The chain's CDR3 is CASSLGDSFRYGYTF. The CDR3 bases are TGTGCCAGCAGTTTGGGTGACAGCTTTCGCTATGGCTACACCTTC.

The chain has TRBV27 and TRBJ1-2; no reliable D call. V was cut by 4 bases and J by 2 bases, with 8 bases left in between. The CDR3 is 13 residues long. Germline V CDR1 and CDR2: MNHEY, SMNVEV (reference sequence). The CDR3 nucleotides read TGTGCCAGCAGTTCCCTTTCCAACTATGGCTACACCTTC. Amino acid sequence: CASSSLSNYGYTF.

For this clonotype: A much larger clone is a single base away; this may be a read error. J is TRBJ2-7 and V is TRBV5-6, with TRBD1 matching over 9 bases. V gave up 2 bases and J gave up 2 bases; unmatched junction bases: 2. The CDR3 runs to 14 residues. Germline lookup yields CDR1 SGHDT and CDR2 YYEEEE. The CDR3 loop reads CASSFGTGTYEQYV. The CDR3, as DNA: TGTGCCAGCAGCTTCGGGACAGGGACCTACGAGCAGTACGTC.

This chain links TRBV12-3 or TRBV12-4 with TRBJ2-4; a weak D match, TRBD2 (6 bases). Trimming took 4 bases from V and 7 from J, leaving 11 bases between them. There are 13 residues in the CDR3. Here the CDR3 DNA reads TGTGCCAGCAGTTCCCCGGCGGGGAACATTCAGTACTTC. Its translation is CASSSPAGNIQYF.

This clonotype has at least ten counts. J is TRBJ2-1 and V is TRBV28; 7 nucleotides match TRBD2. Germline loops: CDR1 MDHEN, CDR2 SYDVKM. CDR3 length equals 19 residues. V dropped 4 bases and J dropped 8; count of bases not matched to a gene: 23. The CDR3 sequence is CASSSKFGGIPRESYEQFF. The DNA for the CDR3 is TGTGCCAGCAGTTCGAAGTTCGGGGGGATCCCCAGGGAGTCCTATGAGCAGTTCTTC.

The sample holds a few counts of this clonotype. V gene TRBV7-8 combines with J gene TRBJ1-5; possibly TRBD1 for D (5 bases). This CDR3 spans 14 amino acids. Germline-derived CDR1 and CDR2 are SGHVS and FQNEAQ. Trimming removed 4 bases at V and 4 bases at J, with 11 bases between. CDR3: CASSYGTRNQPQHF. In DNA, the CDR3 is TGTGCCAGCAGCTACGGGACTCGGAATCAGCCCCAGCATTTT.

This clonotype was seen more than once but under ten times. V usage is TRBV12-3 or TRBV12-4 and J usage is TRBJ2-1; 12 bases match TRBD1. This CDR3 has 18 amino acids. V lost 7 bases, J lost 8 bases, and 18 bases stayed unmatched. DNA for the CDR3: TGTGCCAGCATCCCCGCCCAGGGACAGGGGGCGCGTCAGGATGAGCAGTTCTTC. Translation: CASIPAQGQGARQDEQFF.